Below, 27 T cell receptor beta chains from the same sample are listed, as sequenced in a study of identical twins. Using its own MiXCR run on the 5' RACE reads, TCRdb lists one record per CDR3 protein. The repertoire consists of about 690,000 distinct CDR3 sequences, with 5.5% to 6.5% occurring once and the leading ten covering around 2%. The material sequenced was naive T cells sorted from blood. The receptors come from a young man in good health.

This clonotype turned up a few times. The chain links TRBV18 to TRBJ2-3, with a tentative D call TRBD2 (5 bases). Trimming pared 4 bases from V and 5 bases from J, leaving 19 bases between. Germline values: CDR1 KGHSH, CDR2 LQKENI. The CDR3 totals 16 residues. The CDR3 coding sequence is TGTGCCAGCTCACGGCTCTCGAGGGAGTATGAAGATACGCAGTATTTT. Its translation is CASSRLSREYEDTQYF.

This clonotype came up many times. V and J are TRBV10-3 and TRBJ2-5; 7 positions agree with TRBD1. Germline V lookup: CDR1 ENHRY, CDR2 SYGVKD. This CDR3 region has 14 residues. After removal of 6 bases from V and 2 bases from J, the junction contained 6 bases not matched to a gene. The CDR3 loop reads CAIRGDSQQETQYF. For the CDR3, the DNA is TGTGCCATCAGGGGGGACAGCCAACAAGAGACCCAGTACTTC.

The chain joins TRBV6-2 or TRBV6-3 to TRBJ2-2; 7 bases map to TRBD1. This CDR3 region has 17 residues. V shed 0 bases, J shed 2 bases, and the junction held 6 bases outside the gene matches. From germline, CDR1 is MNHEY and CDR2 SVGEGT. The CDR3 DNA reads as TGTGCCAGCAGTTACTCGACCGGGACAGCAAACACCGGGGAGCTGTTTTTT. It encodes CASSYSTGTANTGELFF.

This clonotype was detected ten times or more. The chain combines TRBV5-1 with TRBJ1-6; tentative D call: TRBD1 (6 bases). Germline V gene sequence: CDR1 SGHRS, CDR2 YFSETQ. The CDR3 spans 16 residues. Trimming took off 4 bases at V and 4 bases at J, with 15 bases between the two ends. In DNA form, the CDR3 reads TGCGCCAGCAGCACCGATCACACAGGGTATAATTCACCCCTCCACTTT. It yields the protein CASSTDHTGYNSPLHF.

V and J are TRBV7-2 and TRBJ2-1, with D tentatively TRBD2 (6 bases). The CDR3 spans 14 residues. Germline V gives CDR1 SGHTA, CDR2 FQGNSA. V gave up 0 bases and J gave up 10 bases, with 13 bases separating them. In DNA, the CDR3 is TGTGCCAGCAGCTTAGCGGGGGAGGTCGGAGAGCAGTTCTTC. Translated, it gives CASSLAGEVGEQFF.

This clonotype has ten or more counts. The J gene is TRBJ2-7, the V gene TRBV29-1; D uncertain. Trimming stripped 5 bases from V and 1 base from J, with 9 bases between. Germline CDR1 SQVTM, CDR2 ANQGSEA. This CDR3 spans 12 amino acids. This CDR3 is CSVIDKSYEQYV. The CDR3 region has the DNA TGCAGCGTTATCGACAAATCCTACGAGCAGTACGTC.

There are many counts of this clonotype. The chain joins TRBV27 to TRBJ2-7; D is unclear. Germline V lookup: CDR1 MNHEY, CDR2 SMNVEV (reference sequence). This CDR3 is 14 amino acids long. Trimming shortened V by 10 bases and J by 4 bases, and 20 bases separated the two germline ends. CDR3 sequence reads: CATSPGTAPYEQYF. CDR3 DNA: TGTGCCACCTCTCCCGGCACGGCCCCATACGAGCAGTACTTC.

This clonotype has only a few counts. The V and J genes are TRBV5-1 and TRBJ2-1, with 11 bases lining up with TRBD2. V shed 3 bases, J shed 3 bases, and the junction held 8 bases outside the gene matches. Germline CDR1 is SGHRS and CDR2 is YFSETQ. The CDR3 totals 17 residues. CDR3 in amino acids: CASSSYEGTSGYNEQFF. For the CDR3, the DNA is TGCGCCAGCAGCTCCTATGAGGGGACTAGCGGCTACAATGAGCAGTTCTTC.

This clonotype was seen only a few times. V gene TRBV5-1 combines with J gene TRBJ2-3; 11 positions match TRBD2. Germline V gene sequence: CDR1 SGHRS, CDR2 YFSETQ. This CDR3 is built from 16 residues. V gave up 4 bases and J gave up 6 bases; unmatched junction bases: 10. The CDR3 nucleotides read TGCGCCAGCAGCCCGGGACTAGCGGCCCCGGAGGATACGCAGTATTTT. Protein product: CASSPGLAAPEDTQYF.

This clonotype has at least ten counts. The gene calls are TRBV25-1 and TRBJ2-7, with 8 bases identical to TRBD1. The trim removed 8 bases at V and 3 bases at J, leaving 9 bases unmatched. In germline, CDR1 is MGHDK, CDR2 SYGVNS. CDR3 length equals 14 residues. CDR3 coding DNA: TGTGCCAGCGCCTCCGGGACAGGAGTCTACGAGCAGTACTTC. It translates to CASASGTGVYEQYF.

This clonotype was detected many times. The chain carries TRBV12-3 or TRBV12-4 and TRBJ2-5; 7 nucleotides match TRBD1. The CDR3 spans 16 residues. Unmatched junction bases numbered 16, after V lost 7 bases and J lost 5 bases. In nucleotides, the CDR3 is TGTGCCAGCAACCCGGGCCTTACAGGGGCAGGGGAGACCCAGTACTTC. Protein product: CASNPGLTGAGETQYF.

This chain links TRBV14 with TRBJ1-1, with unresolved D. This CDR3 is 13 amino acids long. The V and J ends lost 0 bases and 4 bases respectively, with 6 bases between them. Germline assignment: CDR1 SGHDN and CDR2 FVKESK. CDR3 DNA sequence: TGTGCCAGCAGCCAAGATTTCGGCACTGAAGCTTTCTTT. It specifies CASSQDFGTEAFF.

In this sample, this clonotype turned up many times. V gene TRBV29-1 combines with J gene TRBJ1-2; D might be TRBD1 (5 bases). V lost 6 bases, J lost 0 bases, and 11 bases lay in between. The CDR3 extends over 13 amino acids. The V gene's germline CDR1 is SQVTM and CDR2 ANQGSEA. CDR3 bases: TGCAGCGTGGTCGGGGGTCCTAACTATGGCTACACCTTC. Its protein product is CSVVGGPNYGYTF.

In its sample, this clonotype was seen many times. The chain combines TRBV3-1 with TRBJ2-5; no clear D gene. The germline V gene encodes CDR1 LGHDT and CDR2 YNNKEL (reference sequence). CDR3 size: 13 residues. V lost 4 bases and J lost 4, with 10 bases in between. The CDR3 sequence: CASSLNPSETQYF. CDR3 sequence (DNA): TGTGCCAGCAGCCTAAATCCCTCAGAGACCCAGTACTTC.

This clonotype was seen many times. The chain recombines TRBV20-1 with TRBJ2-1; no definite D call. Trimming removed 3 bases from V and 4 bases from J, with 4 bases in between. Germline loops: CDR1 DFQATT, CDR2 SNEGSKA (reference sequence). This CDR3 has 11 amino acids. For the CDR3, the DNA is TGCAGTGCTAGGTTGTACAATGAGCAGTTCTTC. This translates into CSARLYNEQFF.

This clonotype has a count of ten or more. This chain joins TRBV5-5 and TRBJ2-3; D call uncertain. In germline, CDR1 is SGHKS, CDR2 YYEKEE (reference sequence). The length of the CDR3 is 13 residues. Trimming pared 4 bases from V and 4 bases from J, leaving 10 bases between. The CDR3 loop is CASSPGDADTQYF. Here the CDR3 DNA reads TGTGCCAGCAGCCCGGGCGACGCAGATACGCAGTATTTT. The full variable domain, its missing parts supplied by reference TRBV5-5 and TRBJ2-3, is DAGVTQSPTHLIKTRGQQVTLRCSPISGHKSVSWYQQVLGQGPQFIFQYYEKEERGRGNFPDRFSARQFPNYSSELNVNALLLGDSALYLCASSPGDADTQYFGPGTRLTVL.

This clonotype was recorded many times. This chain connects TRBV29-1 to TRBJ1-2, with TRBD1 matching over 7 bases. V lost 4 bases, J lost 8 bases, and 10 bases stayed unmatched. CDR3 length equals 13 residues. Germline values: CDR1 SQVTM, CDR2 ANQGSEA. The CDR3 DNA sequence: TGCAGCGTTGGGACAGACAGGGAGAGAGGCTACACCTTC. Protein: CSVGTDRERGYTF.

There are a few counts of this clonotype. This chain links TRBV14 with TRBJ2-1; 10 bases fit TRBD2. The CDR3 totals 15 residues. CDR1 is SGHDN and CDR2 is FVKESK in the germline V gene. The V segment lost 3 bases and the J segment 9 bases; nucleotides outside the gene matches: 8. This CDR3 is CASSQLASGRSEQFF. CDR3 bases: TGTGCCAGCAGCCAGTTGGCTAGCGGGAGATCTGAGCAGTTCTTC.

This clonotype was detected only a few times. V is TRBV5-5 and J is TRBJ2-7; TRBD2 matches 8 bases. Trimming removed 2 bases from V and 2 bases from J; junction bases left unmatched: 3. CDR3 length: 14 amino acids. Germline CDR1 SGHKS, CDR2 YYEKEE (reference sequence). The CDR3 sequence is CASSFAGRAYEQYF. In DNA, the CDR3 is TGTGCCAGCAGCTTTGCCGGGAGGGCCTACGAGCAGTACTTC.

Ten or more counts support this clonotype. This chain uses TRBV27 with TRBJ2-1, with 8 bases matching TRBD2. Unmatched junction bases numbered 4, after V lost 9 bases and J lost 0 bases. The V gene's germline CDR1 is MNHEY and CDR2 SMNVEV (reference sequence). The CDR3 contains 14 residues. CDR3 in DNA: TGTGCCAGTAAGCGGGAGAGCTCCTACAATGAGCAGTTCTTC. Translated: CASKRESSYNEQFF.

This clonotype occurred many times. This rearrangement joins TRBV5-1 to TRBJ2-3, with a tentative D call TRBD2 (7 bases). With 4 bases removed from V and 5 bases from J, the gap between germline ends came to 14 bases. Germline lookup yields CDR1 SGHRS and CDR2 YFSETQ. There are 14 residues in the CDR3. The CDR3 loop is CASSGRGREDTQYF. CDR3 DNA sequence: TGCGCCAGCAGCGGAAGGGGGAGGGAAGATACGCAGTATTTT.

Details on this clonotype: Given a much more abundant clone one base away, this may be a read error. No conserved phenylalanine or tryptophan ends this CDR3, so it is likely a read error. The chain recombines TRBV6-1 with TRBJ2-1; TRBD1 matches at 9 bases. The junction had 11 bases not matched to a gene; V was cut back by 7 bases and J by 7 bases. The CDR3 contains 15 residues. CDR1 and CDR2 from the germline V gene are MNHNS and SASEGT. The CDR3, as DNA: TGTGCCAGCAAAATACAGGGGGCGGCTAGTAATGAGCAGTTCTGC. This sequence encodes CASKIQGAASNEQFC.

This clonotype was seen a few times. The V call is TRBV11-2, the J call TRBJ1-5; TRBD1 aligns across 9 bases. V gave up 4 bases and J gave up 0 bases; unmatched junction bases: 13. This CDR3 region has 19 residues. CDR1 is SGHAT, CDR2 FQNNGV, per germline. The CDR3: CASSSQIGQGFYSNQPQHF. The CDR3 nucleotides are TGTGCCAGCAGCTCACAAATAGGACAGGGGTTCTATAGCAATCAGCCCCAGCATTTT.

In this sample, this clonotype turned up many times. V is TRBV29-1 and J is TRBJ2-2; TRBD1 might be the D (5 bases). Per the germline V gene, CDR1 is SQVTM and CDR2 is ANQGSEA. There are 13 residues in the CDR3. Trimming took 4 bases from V and 6 from J, leaving 12 bases between them. DNA for the CDR3: TGCAGCGTTGCAGGGTCCTGGCCCGGGGAGCTGTTTTTT. Translated, it gives CSVAGSWPGELFF.

The rearrangement uses TRBV7-9 and TRBJ1-3; D not resolved. V was cut by 8 bases and J by 4 bases, with 9 bases left in between. The germline V gene encodes CDR1 SEHNR and CDR2 FQNEAQ (reference sequence). This CDR3 is built from 12 residues. CDR3 sequence: CASVDAGNTIYF. In nucleotides, the CDR3 is TGTGCCAGCGTGGACGCGGGAAACACCATATATTTT.

V gene TRBV20-1 combines with J gene TRBJ1-3; D not certain. The CDR3 loop spans 11 amino acids. Germline V gene lookup returns CDR1 DFQATT and CDR2 SNEGSKA (reference sequence). V dropped 6 bases and J dropped 5 bases, with 8 bases sitting between them. As DNA, the CDR3 is TGCAGTGCCTCTTCGAGAAACACCATATATTTT. Residues: CSASSRNTIYF.

The chain couples TRBV10-3 to TRBJ2-7, with D unclear. Trimming removed 0 bases from V and 2 bases from J, with 8 bases in between. Germline V gene lookup returns CDR1 ENHRY and CDR2 SYGVKD. The CDR3 is made up of 14 amino acids. The DNA of the CDR3 is TGTGCCATCAGTGAGTCGAATACCCCCTACGAGCAGTACGTC. Amino acids: CAISESNTPYEQYV.